This T cell receptor beta chain was profiled in a study of blood T cell repertoires in COVID-19. Only in-frame clones appear in the TCRdb table, and some are missing; sequencing was by immunoSEQ multiplex PCR. The data show roughly 260,000 clones, roughly 80% seen once. From germline, CDR1 is MNHEY and CDR2 SVGAGI. V was pared by 5 bases and J by 4 bases, with 9 bases between. The CDR3 is 14 residues long. The chain carries TRBV6-5 and TRBJ1-6; D might be TRBD1 (5 bases). The sequence was obtained from a woman in her thirties or forties with active or convalescent COVID-19. The sequencing sample was made of peripheral blood. This chain's CDR3 is CASSPGVYNSPLHF. CDR3 coding DNA: TGTGCCAGCAGTCCGGGGGTGTATAATTCACCCCTCCACTTT.